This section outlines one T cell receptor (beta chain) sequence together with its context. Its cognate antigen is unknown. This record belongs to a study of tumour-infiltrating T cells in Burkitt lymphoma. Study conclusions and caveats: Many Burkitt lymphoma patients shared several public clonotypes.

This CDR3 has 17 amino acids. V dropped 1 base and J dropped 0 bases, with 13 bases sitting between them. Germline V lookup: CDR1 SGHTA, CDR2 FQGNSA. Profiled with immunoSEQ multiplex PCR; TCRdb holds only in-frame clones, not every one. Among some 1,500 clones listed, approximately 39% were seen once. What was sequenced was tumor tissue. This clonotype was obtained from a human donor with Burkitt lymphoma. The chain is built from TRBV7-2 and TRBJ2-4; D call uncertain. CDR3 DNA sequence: TGTGCCAGCAGCTTAGATGTCGGCATCCGAGCCAAAAACATTCAGTACTTC. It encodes CASSLDVGIRAKNIQYF.